This entry features one T cell receptor beta chain sequence. The sample comes from a study of cytomegalovirus exposure and HLA in healthy donors. Generated by immunoSEQ multiplex PCR, the TCRdb table keeps only in-frame clones and is missing some. The table has approximately 82,000 clones, 85% to 95% seen once. The CDR3 extends over 12 amino acids. Per the germline V gene, CDR1 is SEHNR and CDR2 is FQNEAQ (reference sequence). Trimming took off 5 bases at V and 6 bases at J, with 11 bases between the two ends. This chain uses TRBV7-9 with TRBJ2-7; no definite D call. This clonotype originated in a woman between 18 and 29 years old in good health and CMV-seronegative. The sequenced sample consisted of PBMCs. CDR3 bases: TGTGCCAGCAGCCTAGAGGAGATCGAGCAGTACTTC. Translated: CASSLEEIEQYF.